This T cell receptor (beta chain) was retrieved from a study of blood T cells in healthy people across ages. Through a sample-barcoded 5' primer and a J-beta primer mix, a second PCR was run for roughly 6 to 11 cycles. Each CDR3 protein is one row after TCRdb ran MiXCR on the 5' RACE reads. The table lists nearly 1 million distinct CDR3 sequences, about 53% of them singletons, with about a fifth in the top ten. The length of the CDR3 is 13 residues. In germline, CDR1 is GTSNPN, CDR2 SVGIG (reference sequence). This clonotype was recorded once. The antigen remains unidentified. General observations from the study: More naive CD4+ cells and higher diversity were found in long-lived than in aged donors. Researchers judged that diversity estimates from one million T cells fell short of true values.

In terms of origin and age, donors were healthy Caucasian individuals from Russia aged 6 to 90. Isolation of PBMCs gave at least 7 million cells per sample. The sequenced sample consisted of blood. This TCR was recovered from a woman aged 60-75 years in good health. The chain employs TRBV30 and TRBJ2-1; 8 bases agree with TRBD2. The last part of the DNA fits TRBJ2-7 better; the J call may be wrong. The CDR3 here is CAWSVSAGGEQYF. CDR3 DNA: TGTGCCTGGAGTGTAAGTGCGGGAGGCGAGCAGTACTTC.